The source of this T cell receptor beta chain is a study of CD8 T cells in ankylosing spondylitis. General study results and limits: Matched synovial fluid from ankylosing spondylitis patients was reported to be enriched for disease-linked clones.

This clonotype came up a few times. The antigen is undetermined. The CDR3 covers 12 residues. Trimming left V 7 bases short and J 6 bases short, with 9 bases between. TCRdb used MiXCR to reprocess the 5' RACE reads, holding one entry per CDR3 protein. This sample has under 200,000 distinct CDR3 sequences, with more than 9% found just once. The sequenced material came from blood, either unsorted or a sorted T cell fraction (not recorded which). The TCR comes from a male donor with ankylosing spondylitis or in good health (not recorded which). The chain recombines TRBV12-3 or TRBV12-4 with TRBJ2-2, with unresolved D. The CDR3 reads CASTPRPGELFF. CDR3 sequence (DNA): TGTGCCAGCACCCCAAGGCCCGGGGAGCTGTTTTTT.